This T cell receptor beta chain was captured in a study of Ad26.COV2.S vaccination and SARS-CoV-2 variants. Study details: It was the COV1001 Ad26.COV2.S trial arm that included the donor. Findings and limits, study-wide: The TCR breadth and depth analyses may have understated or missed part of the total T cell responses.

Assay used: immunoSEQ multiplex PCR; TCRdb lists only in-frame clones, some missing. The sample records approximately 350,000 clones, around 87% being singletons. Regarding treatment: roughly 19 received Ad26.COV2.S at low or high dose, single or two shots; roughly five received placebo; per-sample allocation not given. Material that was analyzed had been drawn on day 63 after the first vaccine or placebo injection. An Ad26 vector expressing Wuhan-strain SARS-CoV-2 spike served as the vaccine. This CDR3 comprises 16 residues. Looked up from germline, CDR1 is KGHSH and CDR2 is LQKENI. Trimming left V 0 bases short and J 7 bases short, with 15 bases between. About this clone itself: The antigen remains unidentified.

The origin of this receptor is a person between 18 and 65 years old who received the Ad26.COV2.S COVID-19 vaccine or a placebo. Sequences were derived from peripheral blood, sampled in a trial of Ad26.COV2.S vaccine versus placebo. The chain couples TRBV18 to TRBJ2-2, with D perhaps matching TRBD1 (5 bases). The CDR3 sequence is CASSPPARVFGGELFF. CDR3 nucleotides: TGTGCCAGCTCACCACCCGCCAGGGTTTTTGGCGGGGAGCTGTTTTTT.